The 16 T cell receptor beta chains below come from one sample, sequenced in a study of neurological immune-mediated disorders. MiXCR, applied by TCRdb to the 5' RACE reads, yields one record per CDR3 protein. The profile shows more than 35,000 distinct CDR3 sequences, around a tenth of them singletons. The sequenced sample consisted of PBMCs. These receptors all come from a woman aged 25 to 39 with HTLV-1-associated myelopathy (HAM/TSP).

This clonotype showed up many times. The genes are TRBV3-1 and TRBJ1-5; D gene ambiguous. Germline CDR1 is LGHDT and CDR2 is YNNKEL (reference sequence). V gave up 2 bases and J gave up 3 bases, with 14 bases separating them. The CDR3 extends over 16 amino acids. CDR3 nucleotides: TGTGCCAGCAGCCAAACTCTTGGACGGAACAATCAGCCCCAGCATTTT. Amino acid sequence: CASSQTLGRNNQPQHF.

Of note for this clonotype: No DNA is shown, since the ends of the CDR3 on it are uncertain; the CDR3 is the one TCRdb lists. V usage is TRBV7-8 and J usage is TRBJ2-4; the table gives TRBD2 as D, unverified against the DNA. Germline V lookup: CDR1 SGHVS, CDR2 FQNEAQ. The CDR3 contains 19 residues when both ends are counted. The CDR3 region is CASSFYICSARDSGNIQYF.

This clonotype came up many times. J is TRBJ2-2 and V is TRBV18; no firm D call. V lost 2 bases, J lost 3 bases, and 10 bases lay in between. Germline V gene lookup returns CDR1 KGHSH and CDR2 LQKENI. CDR3 length: 15 amino acids. The CDR3 spells CASSPGLPYTGELFF. The CDR3 bases are TGTGCCAGCTCACCAGGCCTACCGTACACCGGGGAGCTGTTTTTT.

In its sample, this clonotype was seen many times. CDR3 DNA sequence: TGCGCCAGCAGCTTCAGGTCCAGAACCAATCAGCCCCAGCATTTT. It is translated as CASSFRSRTNQPQHF. The V call is TRBV5-1, the J call TRBJ1-5; the D is unclear. In germline, CDR1 is SGHRS, CDR2 YFSETQ. The CDR3 extends over 15 amino acids. V lost 2 bases and J lost 3, with 12 bases in between.

This clonotype was observed at least ten times. The genes are TRBV10-3 and TRBJ1-5; 7 nucleotides align to TRBD1. CDR3 length: 13 amino acids. CDR1 and CDR2 from the germline V gene are ENHRY and SYGVKD. After removal of 10 bases from V and 4 bases from J, the junction contained 7 bases not matched to a gene. CDR3 in amino acids: CATQGQGNQPQHF. Written as DNA, the CDR3 is TGTGCCACACAGGGGCAGGGGAATCAGCCCCAGCATTTT.

There are many counts of this clonotype. This chain connects TRBV20-1 to TRBJ1-5; weak D call: TRBD1 (5 bases). The germline gives CDR1 DFQATT, CDR2 SNEGSKA (reference sequence). Trimming pared 6 bases from V and 4 bases from J, leaving 13 bases between. The CDR3 has 13 amino acids. The CDR3 DNA follows: TGCAGTGCGAGGGGAGTGACGAATCAGCCCCAGCATTTT. Its protein product is CSARGVTNQPQHF.

This chain links TRBV20-1 with TRBJ1-1; 9 positions agree with TRBD1. The germline V gene encodes CDR1 DFQATT and CDR2 SNEGSKA (reference sequence). The CDR3 spans 16 residues. Trimming took 6 bases from V and 0 from J; bases not matched to a gene: 11. The CDR3 loop reads CSAMNRGPTVNTEAFF. CDR3 DNA: TGCAGTGCAATGAACAGGGGGCCAACAGTGAACACTGAAGCTTTCTTT.

This clonotype was seen ten or more times. The V and J genes are TRBV7-2 and TRBJ1-2; no firm D call. The V end lost 0 bases, the J end lost 4 bases, and 12 bases lay between the germline ends. The CDR3 runs to 15 residues. Germline V gives CDR1 SGHTA, CDR2 FQGNSA. This CDR3 reads CASSLAETARYGYTF. DNA for the CDR3: TGTGCCAGCAGCTTAGCTGAGACCGCCCGCTATGGCTACACCTTC.

The table lists this clonotype with many counts. The chain combines TRBV6-5 with TRBJ2-3, with TRBD2 matching over 9 bases. In germline, CDR1 is MNHEY, CDR2 SVGAGI. The CDR3 is 14 residues long. The V segment lost 2 bases and the J segment 4 bases; nucleotides outside the gene matches: 1. CDR3 residues: CASSYGTSPDTQYF. Here the CDR3 DNA reads TGTGCCAGCAGTTACGGGACTAGCCCAGATACGCAGTATTTT.

Notes on this clonotype: The junction does not match germline at one end; this may be a read error. The genes are TRBV20-1 and TRBJ2-3; 9 positions agree with TRBD2. CDR3 length: 14 amino acids. Germline loops: CDR1 DFQATT, CDR2 SNEGSKA (reference sequence). The CDR3 bases are TGCAGTACTGGTTTAGCGGGGGCCTCAGATACGCAGAATTTT. Amino acid sequence: CSTGLAGASDTQNF.

In its sample, this clonotype was seen many times. At one end, the junction sequence differs from germline, possibly due to a read error. The genes are TRBV5-1 and TRBJ2-7; no clear D. The length of the CDR3 is 14 residues. CDR1 is SGHRS, CDR2 YFSETQ, per germline. Here the CDR3 reads CASSTKDPNYQQYF. In DNA form, the CDR3 reads TGCGCCAGCAGCACGAAGGACCCGAACTACCAGCAGTACTTC.

There are many counts of this clonotype. This chain links TRBV20-1 with TRBJ2-1, with D maybe TRBD2 (7 bases). Trimming shortened V by 3 bases and J by 6 bases, and 18 bases separated the two germline ends. Germline V gene data show CDR1 as DFQATT and CDR2 as SNEGSKA (reference sequence). The CDR3 is made up of 15 amino acids. The chain's CDR3 is CSARGASGSLNEQFF. The CDR3 nucleotides are TGCAGTGCTAGGGGGGCTAGCGGCTCCCTCAATGAGCAGTTCTTC.

Concerning this clonotype itself: A much more abundant neighbour one base away suggests this may be a read error. V and J are TRBV3-1 and TRBJ1-2; D unclear. This CDR3 is built from 13 residues. Germline CDR1 is LGHDT and CDR2 is YNNKEL (reference sequence). The CDR3 reads CAISQGRPNGYTF. The DNA of the CDR3 is TGTGCCATCAGCCAAGGACGTCCAAATGGCTACACCTTC.

This clonotype came up many times. The chain uses TRBV20-1 and TRBJ2-7; possible D gene TRBD1, 6 bases. Germline V CDR1 and CDR2: DFQATT, SNEGSKA (reference sequence). This CDR3 contains 14 residues. Trimming shortened V by 5 bases and J by 7 bases, and 21 bases separated the two germline ends. CDR3 sequence (DNA): TGCAGTGCTCTCCTGGCAGGGGCAGGGCAAGAGCAGTACTTC. Translating gives CSALLAGAGQEQYF.

This clonotype has a count of ten or more. This chain links TRBV5-1 with TRBJ2-1, with D possibly matching TRBD1 (6 bases). V lost 0 bases and J lost 0, with 13 bases in between. The CDR3 is 17 residues long. Germline loops: CDR1 SGHRS, CDR2 YFSETQ. The CDR3 here is CASSLEYTGSSYNEQFF. The DNA of the CDR3 is TGCGCCAGCAGCTTGGAGTACACAGGGAGCTCCTACAATGAGCAGTTCTTC.

This clonotype was counted at least ten times. The rearrangement links TRBV20-1 to TRBJ1-2, with 12 bases fitting TRBD1. This CDR3 has 15 amino acids. V dropped 4 bases and J dropped 4; count of bases not matched to a gene: 7. Germline V gene sequence: CDR1 DFQATT, CDR2 SNEGSKA (reference sequence). The CDR3 DNA reads as TGCAGTGCTACCCCGGGACAGGGGGCCAGCTATGGCTACACCTTC. Translating gives CSATPGQGASYGYTF.